These 25 T cell receptor beta chains were all obtained from the same sample, sequenced in a study of radiation and T cells in renal cell carcinoma. Method: immunoSEQ multiplex PCR; TCRdb's copy keeps in-frame clones and lacks some. The repertoire holds more than 8,000 clones, roughly 68% seen once, with roughly 22% in the top ten. Specified treatment: treatment-naive control, cytoreductive nephrectomy. The sequencing used tumor tissue, collected from a patient whose treatment was nephrectomy without radiotherapy. These receptors originate from a man aged 55 to 70 with renal cell carcinoma.

This clone was detected a few times. V is TRBV19 and J is TRBJ2-2, with D perhaps TRBD1 or TRBD2 (6 bases each). The CDR3 consists of 13 residues. V was trimmed by 6 bases and J by 6 bases, leaving 11 bases between them. CDR1 is LNHDA, CDR2 SQIVND, per germline (reference sequence). CDR3: CASSQRGAGELFF. The CDR3 nucleotides read TGTGCCAGTAGCCAGAGGGGGGCCGGGGAGCTGTTTTTT.

This clone has just one count. CDR3 bases: TGTGCCAGCAGCGAAGGACAGACCCAAGAGACCCAGTACTTC. It specifies CASSEGQTQETQYF. The genes are TRBV9 and TRBJ2-5; D might be TRBD1 (6 bases). The germline V and J ends were trimmed by 3 bases and 1 base, with 10 bases remaining between them. CDR1 and CDR2 from the germline V gene are SGDLS and YYNGEE. CDR3 length: 14 residues.

The chain recombines TRBV6-5 with TRBJ2-7, with a possible D match to TRBD1 (6 bases). Between the trimmed V and J ends, which lost 5 bases and 0 bases, there was a span of 11 bases. This CDR3 contains 14 residues. Germline values: CDR1 MNHEY, CDR2 SVGAGI. The CDR3 spells CASSHRDNSYEQYF. The CDR3 nucleotides are TGTGCCAGCAGTCACCGGGACAACTCCTACGAGCAGTACTTC.

This clone was observed a single time. J is TRBJ2-1 and V is TRBV18, with D possibly being TRBD1 or TRBD2 (5 bases each). The V end lost 2 bases, the J end lost 6 bases, and 17 bases lay between the germline ends. Germline loops: CDR1 KGHSH, CDR2 LQKENI. This CDR3 comprises 16 residues. In nucleotides, the CDR3 is TGTGCCAGCTCACCAACCAGTGGCAGGGAGTCCAATGAGCAGTTCTTC. As protein: CASSPTSGRESNEQFF.

The table lists this clone with a few counts. The rearrangement links TRBV4-3 to TRBJ1-4, with D perhaps matching TRBD1 (6 bases). Trimming shortened V by 5 bases and J by 8 bases, and 18 bases separated the two germline ends. Germline V gene data show CDR1 as LGHNA and CDR2 as YSLEER. The CDR3 consists of 15 residues. The CDR3 coding sequence is TGCGCCAGCAGCTCTTCAGGGGAGCTAGGGGAAAAACTGTTTTTT. Amino acid sequence: CASSSSGELGEKLFF.

This chain connects TRBV7-2 to TRBJ1-5; 7 positions match TRBD1. Per the germline V gene, CDR1 is SGHTA and CDR2 is FQGNSA. V was clipped by 5 bases and J by 8 bases; unmatched bases: 6. The CDR3 is made up of 13 amino acids. The CDR3 region has the DNA TGTGCCAGCAGCCGGACAGGCGGGGAGCCCCAGCATTTT. The encoded protein is CASSRTGGEPQHF. The entire variable domain, with the rest obtained from reference TRBV7-2 and TRBJ1-5, is as follows: GAGVSQSPSNKVTEKGKDVELRCDPISGHTALYWYRQSLGQGLEFLIYFQGNSAPDKSGLPSDRFSAERTGGSVSTLTIQRTQQEDSAVYLCASSRTGGEPQHFGDGTRLSIL.

This clone was picked up one time. The chain is built from TRBV23-1 and TRBJ2-2, with 7 bases matching TRBD1. TRBV23-1 is designated an ORF whose function remains uncertain. The CDR3 contains 17 residues. V trimming: 2 bases; J trimming: 0 bases; junction bases outside the gene matches: 6. CDR3 bases: TGCGCCAGCAGTCAAACCAGACAGGGTTCGAACACCGGGGAGCTGTTTTTT. It translates to CASSQTRQGSNTGELFF.

V gene TRBV19 combines with J gene TRBJ2-2; D ambiguous. The germline V and J ends were trimmed by 3 bases and 2 bases, with 7 bases remaining between them. The CDR3 extends over 14 amino acids. Germline-derived CDR1 and CDR2 are LNHDA and SQIVND (reference sequence). CDR3 nucleotides: TGTGCCAGTAGTATTCGGCAAAACACCGGGGAGCTGTTTTTT. It specifies CASSIRQNTGELFF.

This rearrangement joins TRBV7-9 to TRBJ1-1; D remains ambiguous. The CDR3 runs 15 residues. V lost 0 bases, J lost 1 base, and 9 bases lay in between. From germline, CDR1 is SEHNR and CDR2 FQNEAQ (reference sequence). CDR3 nucleotides: TGTGCCAGCAGCTTAGCGCTGTCAGGGAACACTGAAGCTTTCTTT. Its protein product is CASSLALSGNTEAFF.

The table lists this clone with a few counts. This rearrangement joins TRBV9 to TRBJ1-1, with D possibly being TRBD1 (6 bases). Deletions cut 9 bases from V and 2 bases from J, with 17 bases between. The CDR3 spans 14 residues. Germline CDR1 is SGDLS and CDR2 is YYNGEE. The CDR3 nucleotides are TGTGCCACCAAGCAGGGGCTCGGAAACACTGAAGCTTTCTTT. It yields the protein CATKQGLGNTEAFF.

The genes are TRBV18 and TRBJ1-2; 8 bases are a match to TRBD1. Germline trimming cut 2 bases from V and 4 bases from J; bases unmatched to any gene: 6. Germline CDR1 is KGHSH and CDR2 is LQKENI. The length of the CDR3 is 15 residues. The CDR3 is CASSPIGQGGYGYTF. The CDR3 region has the DNA TGTGCCAGCTCACCAATTGGACAGGGAGGCTATGGCTACACCTTC.

The genes are TRBV2 and TRBJ1-6; 7 bases are a match to TRBD1. The CDR3 runs 19 residues. CDR1 and CDR2 (germline): SNHLY, FYNNEI. With 8 bases clipped from V and 1 base from J, the junction kept 17 bases outside the gene matches. CDR3 amino acids: CASRKGAGALLSYNSPLHF. CDR3 sequence (DNA): TGTGCCAGCCGAAAGGGGGCAGGGGCGCTCCTTTCCTATAATTCACCCCTCCACTTT.

This clone was detected only a few times. The chain combines TRBV2 with TRBJ1-2; no clear D. V was clipped by 4 bases and J by 1 base, with 7 bases between them. The CDR3 runs to 13 residues. Germline-derived CDR1 and CDR2 are SNHLY and FYNNEI. In DNA, the CDR3 is TGTGCCAGCAGTGCCAACAGTAACTATGGCTACACCTTC. The encoded protein is CASSANSNYGYTF.

The V call is TRBV11-1, the J call TRBJ2-1, with a tentative D call TRBD2 (7 bases). The CDR3 spans 14 residues. The germline CDR1 and CDR2 sequences are SGHAT and FQDESV (reference sequence). The V and J ends lost 8 bases and 4 bases respectively, with 15 bases between them. The CDR3 loop reads CASARGEGYNEQFF. The CDR3 region has the DNA TGTGCCAGCGCGAGGGGGGAGGGGTACAATGAGCAGTTCTTC.

By sample fraction, this clone is medium-sized. The V gene is TRBV12-5, the J gene TRBJ1-3; D remains unclear. The CDR3 is 14 residues long. Trimming removed 2 bases from V and 2 bases from J, with 7 bases in between. The germline V gene encodes CDR1 LGHNT and CDR2 FRNRAP. The CDR3 DNA is TGTGCTAGTGGTTTGTGGCTAACTGGAAACACCATATATTTT. As protein: CASGLWLTGNTIYF.

This rearrangement joins TRBV27 to TRBJ1-1; 10 bases map to TRBD1. Germline CDR1 is MNHEY and CDR2 is SMNVEV (reference sequence). V was pared by 4 bases and J by 4 bases, with 0 bases of the junction left unmatched. The CDR3 totals 13 residues. The CDR3 is CASSWTGGTEAFF. The CDR3 coding sequence is TGTGCCAGCAGTTGGACAGGGGGCACTGAAGCTTTCTTT.

The rearrangement joins TRBV2 to TRBJ1-5; D may be TRBD1 (6 bases). From germline, CDR1 is SNHLY and CDR2 FYNNEI. This CDR3 comprises 16 residues. V lost 4 bases, J lost 3 bases, and 16 bases lay in between. CDR3 in amino acids: CASSGQGGQVNQPQHF. The CDR3 region has the DNA TGTGCCAGCAGTGGGCAAGGGGGGCAGGTCAATCAGCCCCAGCATTTT.

The sample holds one count of this clone. This chain connects TRBV27 to TRBJ2-6; D is perhaps TRBD2 (5 bases). This CDR3 spans 17 amino acids. Germline assignment: CDR1 MNHEY and CDR2 SMNVEV (reference sequence). Trimming shortened V by 5 bases and J by 0 bases, and 14 bases separated the two germline ends. CDR3 DNA sequence: TGTGCCAGCAGTACGACGGTAGCGCGCTCTGGGGCCAACGTCCTGACTTTC. It encodes CASSTTVARSGANVLTF. Complete variable domain (other parts from reference TRBV27 and TRBJ2-6): EAQVTQNPRYLITVTGKKLTVTCSQNMNHEYMSWYRQDPGLGLRQIYYSMNVEVTDKGDVPEGYKVSRKEKRNFPLILESPSPNQTSLYFCASSTTVARSGANVLTFGAGSRLTVL.

CDR3 nucleotides: TGTGCCAGCAGCGGCCAGGGGGACACTGAAGCTTTCTTT. Protein sequence: CASSGQGDTEAFF. The V gene is TRBV9, the J gene TRBJ1-1; 7 nucleotides align to TRBD1. The CDR3 length is 13 residues. CDR1 is SGDLS and CDR2 is YYNGEE in the germline V gene. J was trimmed by 3 bases and V by 3 bases; bases with no gene match: 2.

Judged by abundance, this clone is medium-sized. V gene TRBV9 combines with J gene TRBJ1-2; the D gene is possibly TRBD1 (6 bases). CDR1 and CDR2 (germline): SGDLS, YYNGEE. The CDR3 runs 13 residues. Trimming removed 4 bases at V and 7 bases at J, with 14 bases between. This chain's CDR3 is CASSFGQTSGYTF. CDR3 nucleotides: TGTGCCAGCAGCTTTGGACAGACTTCTGGCTACACCTTC.

The V and J genes are TRBV4-2 and TRBJ1-1, with D uncertain. CDR1 and CDR2 from the germline V gene are LGHNA and YNFKEQ. With 4 bases removed from V and 7 bases from J, the gap between germline ends came to 13 bases. This CDR3 has 13 residues. CDR3 DNA: TGTGCCAGCAGCCCCGGCCTCCCAGGTGAAGCTTTCTTT. It is translated as CASSPGLPGEAFF.

This clone was picked up one time. The J gene is TRBJ1-3, the V gene TRBV27; D unresolved. The CDR3 is 12 residues long. In germline, CDR1 is MNHEY, CDR2 SMNVEV (reference sequence). Trimming stripped 4 bases from V and 2 bases from J, with 3 bases between. In DNA, the CDR3 is TGTGCCAGCAGTTCAACTGGAAACACCATATATTTT. Residues: CASSSTGNTIYF.

The chain carries TRBV10-3 and TRBJ1-1; 10 bases line up with TRBD1. The CDR3 spans 17 residues. Germline CDR1 and CDR2: ENHRY and SYGVKD. V lost 10 bases and J lost 0; bases outside the gene matches: 14. The CDR3 is CATLGQGSDGMNTEAFF. The CDR3 DNA sequence: TGTGCCACCCTGGGACAGGGGTCGGACGGCATGAACACTGAAGCTTTCTTT.

This clone has only a few counts. The rearrangement links TRBV30 to TRBJ1-1; 7 nucleotides agree with TRBD1. The CDR3 extends over 15 amino acids. The V and J ends lost 0 bases and 4 bases, in that order; junction bases with no gene match: 8. The germline CDR1 and CDR2 sequences are GTSNPN and SVGIG (reference sequence). The DNA of the CDR3 is TGTGCCTGGAGTGTTCCTAACAGGGGCAGCACTGAAGCTTTCTTT. Its translation is CAWSVPNRGSTEAFF. Filled out from reference TRBV30 and TRBJ1-1, the complete variable domain reads SQTIHQWPATLVQPVGSPLSLECTVEGTSNPNLYWYRQAAGRGLQLLFYSVGIGQISSEVPQNLSASRPQDRQFILSSKKLLLSDSGFYLCAWSVPNRGSTEAFFGQGTRLTVV.

This clone was detected once. V gene TRBV19 combines with J gene TRBJ1-2, with a possible D match to TRBD1 (5 bases). V was clipped by 4 bases and J by 4 bases, with 13 bases between them. CDR3 length equals 14 residues. Germline values: CDR1 LNHDA, CDR2 SQIVND (reference sequence). DNA of the CDR3: TGTGCCAGTAGTACCCCATCCGACAGCTATGGCTACACCTTC. Translation: CASSTPSDSYGYTF.